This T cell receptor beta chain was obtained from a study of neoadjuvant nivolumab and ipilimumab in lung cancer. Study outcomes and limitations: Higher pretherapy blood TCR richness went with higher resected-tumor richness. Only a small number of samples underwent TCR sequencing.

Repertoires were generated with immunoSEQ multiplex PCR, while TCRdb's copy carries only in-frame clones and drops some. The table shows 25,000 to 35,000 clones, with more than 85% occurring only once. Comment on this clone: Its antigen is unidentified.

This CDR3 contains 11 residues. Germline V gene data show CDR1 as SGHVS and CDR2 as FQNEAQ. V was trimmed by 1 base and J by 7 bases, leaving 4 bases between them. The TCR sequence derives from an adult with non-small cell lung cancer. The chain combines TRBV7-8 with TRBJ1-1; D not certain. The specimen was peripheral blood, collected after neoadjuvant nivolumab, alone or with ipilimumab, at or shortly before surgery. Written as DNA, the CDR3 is TGTGCCAGCAGCTTAGACCGTGAAGCTTTCTTT. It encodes CASSLDREAFF.